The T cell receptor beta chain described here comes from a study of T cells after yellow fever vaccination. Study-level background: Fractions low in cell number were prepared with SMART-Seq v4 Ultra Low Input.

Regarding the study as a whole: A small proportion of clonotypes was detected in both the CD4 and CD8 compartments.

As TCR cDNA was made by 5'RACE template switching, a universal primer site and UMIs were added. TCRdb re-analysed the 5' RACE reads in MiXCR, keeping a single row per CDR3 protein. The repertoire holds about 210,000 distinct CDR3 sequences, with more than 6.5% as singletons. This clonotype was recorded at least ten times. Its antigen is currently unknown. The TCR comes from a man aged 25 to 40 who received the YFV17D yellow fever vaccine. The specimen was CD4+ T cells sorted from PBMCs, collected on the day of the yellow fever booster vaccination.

Here the CDR3 reads CASSRQAPYEQFF. The CDR3 bases are TGTGCCAGCAGCCGACAGGCCCCCTATGAGCAGTTCTTC. The chain uses TRBV14 and TRBJ2-1; weak D call: TRBD1 (6 bases). Germline assignment: CDR1 SGHDN and CDR2 FVKESK. Trimming left V 4 bases short and J 8 bases short, with 12 bases between. The CDR3 loop spans 13 amino acids.